This T cell receptor beta chain emerged from a study of beta chain features in type 1 diabetes. Overall study findings and caveats: Reduced insertions and increased deletions marked VDJ junctions in type 1 diabetes patients. The question of HLA type influencing TCRB rearrangement was one that remained unresolved here. Patients with Type 1 diabetes showed moderately but significantly shorter TCRB CDR3s in all four CD4+ subsets. PCR, the amplification step, might favor shorter templates, equally in patients and controls. Researchers reported that naive, central memory and Treg TCRB repertoires appeared more similar in patients than in healthy donors.

A word on this clone: The antigen remains undetermined.

Expressed TCRB transcripts were sequenced because the isolated RNA had all been reverse transcribed beforehand. Measured with immunoSEQ multiplex PCR; TCRdb has only the in-frame clones, and not every one. The data contain some 280,000 clones, more than 13% of them seen just once; the ten biggest clones take up 0.015% to 0.02%. The CDR3 is made up of 14 amino acids. The trim removed 11 bases at V and 0 bases at J, leaving 6 bases unmatched. CDR1 and CDR2 from the germline V gene are MRHNA and SNTAGT. Sequenced material: naive CD4+ T cells from blood. The chain is built from TRBV6-4 and TRBJ2-2; 7 nucleotides agree with TRBD1. The sequence was obtained from a man younger than 40 with type 1 diabetes. CDR3 amino acids: CASRQGANTGELFF. Written as DNA, the CDR3 is TGTGCCTCCCGCCAGGGGGCGAACACCGGGGAGCTGTTTTTT.